Sequencing of this T cell receptor beta chain was carried out in a study of CD8 T cells in Susac syndrome. The multiple sclerosis control group consisted of treatment-naive patients whose relapsing-remitting disease, which was either stable or active, fulfilled revised McDonald criteria. With random hexamers, reverse transcription was performed on about 0.5 to 1 ug of RNA. immunoSEQ multiplex PCR amplified TCR beta CDR3 across 54 Vbeta, 13 Jbeta. MiXCR, run by TCRdb on the immunoSEQ multiplex PCR reads, gives a single entry per CDR3 protein. The data hold 250,000 to 300,000 distinct CDR3 sequences, with 75% to 85% observed a single time. Germline values: CDR1 DFQATT, CDR2 SNEGSKA (reference sequence). The V gene lost 3 bases and the J gene lost 2 bases, with 7 bases spanning the gap. The CDR3 is made up of 12 amino acids.

The TCR was taken from a human donor with multiple sclerosis. Material: CD8+ T cells from PBMCs. J is TRBJ1-2 and V is TRBV20-1; D ambiguous. The CDR3, as DNA: TGCAGTGCTAGGGGCCAGAACTATGGCTACACCTTC. Residues: CSARGQNYGYTF.